This T cell receptor (beta chain) emerged from a study of shared clonotypes between healthy human individuals. As for the study in general: CD4 naive and memory got three plates each, CD8 naive two, CD8 memory one.

Overall study results and limits: With few donors, the genetic and exposure-history diversity represented was limited.

CD45RO-negative, CCR7-positively selected cells formed the naive CD8 fraction, excluding terminally differentiated effector memory CD45RA+ cells. Worth noting for this clone: Its antigen is not known.

The CDR3 extends over 13 amino acids. Trimming cost V 1 base and J 3 bases, with 7 bases left between them. Samples underwent the assay at deep level. Several immunoSEQ plates received, in even portions, the genomic DNA of each subset. The assay was immunoSEQ multiplex PCR, and TCRdb's table has in-frame clones only and misses some. The sample yields roughly 590,000 clones, roughly 95% seen once. The receptor's source is a woman younger than 45 in good health. V and J are TRBV5-7 and TRBJ1-2; D is unclear. TRBV5-7 is flagged as an ORF with uncertain function. Source material: naive CD8+ T cells sorted from blood. For the CDR3, the DNA is TGTGCCAGCAGCTTGACAGAAGACTATGGCTACACCTTC. It codes for CASSLTEDYGYTF.